The next 18 T cell receptor beta chains were all read from a single sample in a study of CXCR3-negative and CXCR3-positive naive CD8 T cells. Study-wide points: Naive cells that were CXCR3-positive had more hydrophobic TRB CDR3s (compared with CXCR3-negative naive cells).

Carrying UMI labels, the TRB cDNA libraries were prepared through 5' RACE. Each CDR3 protein gets one entry in TCRdb, which reprocessed the 5' RACE reads and gives no DNA. The sample has fewer than 6,500 distinct CDR3 sequences. The antigens for these receptors are not known. Material: naive CXCR3+ CD8+ T cells from blood. This sample's subset: CD45RO-CCR7+CD27+CD95- naive CD8+ T cells expressing CXCR3 (TNR3+). These receptor sequences come from a human donor in good health. Some clones in this sample may be carry-over from other donors' samples.

The rearrangement uses TRBV7-2 and TRBJ2-3. The CDR3 runs to 12 residues. Germline loops: CDR1 SGHTA, CDR2 FQGNSA. CDR3: CASSHPPDTQYF.

This clonotype is classed as medium-sized by frequency. The chain joins TRBV27 to TRBJ2-6. Germline CDR1 is MNHEY and CDR2 is SMNVEV (reference sequence). This CDR3 has 16 amino acids. CDR3 sequence: CASSARLNSGANVLTF.

The rearrangement joins TRBV20-1 to TRBJ2-3. Per germline, CDR1 DFQATT and CDR2 SNEGSKA (reference sequence). The CDR3 length is 11 residues. CDR3 region: CSATEGDTQYF.

Its frequency marks this clonotype as medium-sized (0.01 to 0.1%). The rearrangement uses TRBV12-5 and TRBJ2-1. The germline CDR1 and CDR2 sequences are LGHNT and FRNRAP. This CDR3 spans 14 amino acids. CDR3 in amino acids: CASGSGTNYNEQFF. Variable domain in full (rest from reference TRBV12-5 and TRBJ2-1): DARVTQTPRHKVTEMGQEVTMRCQPILGHNTVFWYRQTMMQGLELLAYFRNRAPLDDSGMPKDRFSAEMPDATLATLKIQPSEPRDSAVYFCASGSGTNYNEQFFGPGTRLTVL.

This clonotype ranks as medium-sized in terms of frequency. This sequence joins TRBV12-3 or TRBV12-4 and TRBJ2-3; TCRdb picks TRBD1, but there is no DNA to check that call. This CDR3 is built from 16 residues. Here the CDR3 reads CASTTPLGREADTQYF.

Considering frequency, this clonotype is medium-sized. The V and J genes are TRBV10-3 and TRBJ1-1. This CDR3 is 16 amino acids long. Germline lookup yields CDR1 ENHRY and CDR2 SYGVKD. CDR3 loop: CAISEPSQRGNTEAFF.

This clonotype shows up as medium-sized by frequency. The J gene is TRBJ1-2, the V gene TRBV29-1. The CDR3 covers 12 residues. CDR1 is SQVTM and CDR2 is ANQGSEA in the germline V gene. CDR3 region: CSVDLGLYGYTF.

This clonotype is labeled medium-sized based on frequency. The rearrangement links TRBV20-1 to TRBJ2-4; TCRdb selects TRBD2, and the lack of DNA leaves this call unchecked. The CDR3 has 16 residues. Germline values: CDR1 DFQATT, CDR2 SNEGSKA (reference sequence). The CDR3 spells CSARGSELGAGNIQYF.

This clonotype is called medium-sized (0.01 to 0.1%) based on its frequency. The gene calls are TRBV9 and TRBJ1-1. The CDR3 covers 13 residues. Per the germline V gene, CDR1 is SGDLS and CDR2 is YYNGEE. CDR3 amino acids: CASSPQMNTEAFF.

The chain uses TRBV12-3 or TRBV12-4 and TRBJ1-1. CDR3 length: 12 amino acids. The CDR3 here is CASYIMNTEAFF.

The CDR3 sequence is CASSRNPGREQFF. The V and J genes are TRBV7-9 and TRBJ2-1; the D call from TCRdb, TRBD1, cannot be confirmed without DNA. This CDR3 is built from 13 residues. CDR1 is SEHNR, CDR2 FQNEAQ, per germline (reference sequence).

This clonotype is identified as medium-sized from frequency. The chain is built from TRBV5-6 and TRBJ2-1. CDR1 and CDR2 from the germline V gene are SGHDT and YYEEEE. The CDR3 consists of 14 residues. CDR3 in amino acids: CASSFFGESNEQFF.

This clonotype is medium-sized by frequency. The chain has TRBV29-1 and TRBJ2-1; TCRdb selects TRBD2, and the lack of DNA leaves this call unchecked. Germline V gene data show CDR1 as SQVTM and CDR2 as ANQGSEA. The CDR3 loop spans 16 amino acids. The CDR3 here is CSVEGALAASYNEQFF.

This clonotype is labeled medium-sized based on frequency. CDR3 loop: CASGHGQGAGTEAFF. This chain joins TRBV12-5 and TRBJ1-1; TCRdb picks TRBD1, but there is no DNA to check that call. The germline V gene encodes CDR1 LGHNT and CDR2 FRNRAP. The CDR3 is made up of 15 amino acids.

This clonotype is labeled medium-sized based on frequency. V is TRBV9 and J is TRBJ1-1. This CDR3 spans 16 amino acids. Germline V lookup: CDR1 SGDLS, CDR2 YYNGEE. The CDR3 loop reads CASSVGAGEPNTEAFF.

Measured by frequency, this clonotype is medium-sized (0.01 to 0.1%). The chain is built from TRBV5-1 and TRBJ2-6. This CDR3 region has 17 residues. The germline V gene has CDR1 SGHRS and CDR2 YFSETQ. CDR3 in amino acids: CASSSAQEGSGGYVLTF.

This clonotype is medium-sized by frequency. The chain joins TRBV29-1 to TRBJ1-2. Germline lookup yields CDR1 SQVTM and CDR2 ANQGSEA. This CDR3 contains 11 residues. CDR3 protein: CSVEVGLGYTF.

This sequence joins TRBV7-9 and TRBJ1-2; absent DNA, TCRdb's TRBD1 call cannot be checked. The CDR3 runs to 14 residues. In germline, CDR1 is SEHNR, CDR2 FQNEAQ (reference sequence). The CDR3: CASSSGQGKYGYTF.